This record looks at one T cell receptor (beta chain) sequence and its context. The sample comes from a study of blood T cell repertoires in COVID-19. Study-level background: Samples representing acute and convalescent COVID-19 were sourced from the United States, Italy and Spain. T cells, B-cell-depleted T cells, or PBMCs provided the cDNA or gDNA that served as material.

V gave up 3 bases and J gave up 2 bases, with 13 bases separating them. Looked up from germline, CDR1 is LNHDA and CDR2 is SQIVND (reference sequence). This CDR3 region has 15 residues. The Seattle patients joined while their infection was active and were tracked longitudinally afterward. Authors' methods: Reference gene primers were amplified, and this amplification served to estimate nucleated cell counts. TCRdb's table, derived via immunoSEQ multiplex PCR, lists solely in-frame clones and lacks some. V, J and clone size derive from that table, while D and trimming were established from the DNA sequence. Of roughly 180,000 clones in the sample, approximately 88% were seen once.

This sequence was found in a middle-aged woman with COVID-19, enrolled during active disease. The chain joins TRBV19 to TRBJ2-5; D is perhaps TRBD1 (7 bases). The sequenced sample consisted of peripheral blood. The CDR3 DNA reads TGTGCCAGTAGTATGTCAGGGGGGCGTCAAGAGACCCAGTACTTC. Its protein is CASSMSGGRQETQYF.